These T cell receptor beta chains were read from a single sample in a study of T-cell memory formation after mild COVID-19. TCRdb reanalysed the 5' RACE reads using MiXCR and keeps one entry per CDR3 protein. The data contain approximately 290,000 distinct CDR3 sequences, approximately 19% of them seen just once; the ten biggest clones take up over 20%. Sample: PBMCs or a T cell subset sorted from them (not recorded which). These receptors all come from a man aged 18 to 30 who had mild COVID-19 (a few samples of this study predate the infection). Cell type and time point are not known. CDR3s include the opening cysteine and the closing phenylalanine or tryptophan. The order of the fields is V gene, J gene, clone size, D gene, CDR3 DNA, CDR3 protein. The D gene is left open where the match is weak. Rows may omit the clone size; those that give it use once, few, many or a size class.

TRBV5-1,TRBJ1-2,few,NA,TGCGCCAGCAGCCCGGGGCGGGGTACCGGCCAAGGCTACACCTTC,CASSPGRGTGQGYTF
TRBV7-9,TRBJ2-2,many,NA,TGTGCCAGCAGCTTAGAACGGGCGAACACCGGGGAGCTGTTTTTT,CASSLERANTGELFF
TRBV24-1,TRBJ2-6,few,NA,TGTGCCACCAGCTCGAGCTCTGGGGCCAACGTCCTGACTTTC,CATSSSSGANVLTF
TRBV12-3/TRBV12-4,TRBJ1-6,NA,NA,TGTGCCAGCAGCCCGAGGGGGGCTGGGAATTCACCCCTCCACTTT,CASSPRGAGNSPLHF
TRBV12-3/TRBV12-4,TRBJ2-2,many,TRBD2,TGTGCCAGCAGGACTAGCGGCTCGAACACCGGGGAGCTGTTTTTT,CASRTSGSNTGELFF
TRBV5-1,TRBJ2-1,few,TRBD2,TGCGCCAGCAGCTTGGCGGCTAGCGGGGTATACAATGAGCAGTTCTTC,CASSLAASGVYNEQFF
TRBV20-1,TRBJ2-2,NA,NA,TGCAGTGTCGCTCGTCTGGACACCGGGGAGCTGTTTTTT,CSVARLDTGELFF
TRBV12-3/TRBV12-4,TRBJ2-5,few,NA,TGTGCCAGCACCCCTAATGGAGAGACCCAGTACTTC,CASTPNGETQYF
TRBV4-2,TRBJ2-1,few,TRBD1,TGTGCCAGCAGCCAAGATCCAACAGGGGGCAATGAGCAGTTCTTC,CASSQDPTGGNEQFF
TRBV6-2/TRBV6-3,TRBJ1-1,many,NA,TGTGCCAGCAGTTTGTTCCTGAACACTGAAGCTTTCTTT,CASSLFLNTEAFF
TRBV6-6,TRBJ2-3,few,TRBD2,TGTGCCAGCAGTGGACCGGGACTAGCGGCCCGCACAGATACGCAGTATTTT,CASSGPGLAARTDTQYF
TRBV20-1,TRBJ1-3,few,NA,TGCAGTGCTAGAGATCCCGGGAACGCTGGAAACACCATATATTTT,CSARDPGNAGNTIYF
TRBV20-1,TRBJ2-1,NA,TRBD1,TGCAGTGCCCACAGGGGCTACAATGAGCAGTTCTTC,CSAHRGYNEQFF
TRBV29-1,TRBJ2-3,NA,NA,TGCAGCGTTGAAGGGGGACTCACAGATACGCAGTATTTT,CSVEGGLTDTQYF
TRBV7-8,TRBJ2-1,NA,NA,TGTGCCAGCAGCCGGGGGAGCCGCTCCTACAATGAGCAGTTCTTC,CASSRGSRSYNEQFF
TRBV7-2,TRBJ1-3,few,NA,TGTGCCAGCAGCTTCCGCGGGACATCTGGAAACACCATATATTTT,CASSFRGTSGNTIYF
TRBV20-1,TRBJ2-1,few,TRBD2,TGCAGTGCAGTAGCGGGGGGGCTAAATGAGCAGTTCTTC,CSAVAGGLNEQFF
TRBV6-2/TRBV6-3,TRBJ1-2,NA,NA,TGTGCCAGCACCCAAACAGGGATTGGAGGCTACACCTTC,CASTQTGIGGYTF
TRBV20-1,TRBJ1-4,few,TRBD1,TGCAGTGCTAGGATCCGGACAGGGACGCATTTT,CSARIRTGTHF
TRBV28,TRBJ1-1,NA,NA,TGTGCCAGCAGTGTGGCAGGGAGGGGCACTGAAGCTTTCTTT,CASSVAGRGTEAFF
TRBV6-2/TRBV6-3,TRBJ2-6,NA,NA,TGTGCCAGCAGTTATCAGCACTCTGGGGCCAACGTCCTGACTTTC,CASSYQHSGANVLTF
TRBV18,TRBJ1-2,few,TRBD1,TGTGCCAGCTCACCACGGGGACAGGATGGCTACACCTTC,CASSPRGQDGYTF
TRBV7-3,TRBJ2-7,NA,TRBD2,TGTGCCAGCAGCTTACGGCGCGGGGGCGAGCAGTACTTC,CASSLRRGGEQYF
TRBV5-1,TRBJ2-2,NA,NA,TGCGCCAGCAGCCCAGGGGTCAACGGGGAGCTGTTTTTT,CASSPGVNGELFF
TRBV19,TRBJ2-2,NA,NA,TGTGCCAGTAGTAGGACCACCACCGGGGAGCTGTTTTTT,CASSRTTTGELFF
TRBV6-2/TRBV6-3,TRBJ2-2,NA,TRBD1,TGTGCCAGCAGTTACCTAGACAGGGTCGGTCCCGGGGAGCTGTTTTTT,CASSYLDRVGPGELFF
TRBV7-2,TRBJ2-1,many,NA,TGTGCCAGCAGTCCGGACCGGGCGGTGATCAATGAGCAGTTCTTC,CASSPDRAVINEQFF
TRBV7-6,TRBJ2-1,NA,TRBD2,TGTGCCAGCAGCTTAAGGCTAGCGGGGAGCTCCTACAATGAGCAGTTCTTC,CASSLRLAGSSYNEQFF
TRBV28,TRBJ1-2,NA,NA,TGTGCCAGCAGTTCAATAAACTCCTATGGCTACACCTTC,CASSSINSYGYTF
TRBV9,TRBJ1-2,NA,NA,TGTGCCAGCAGCGCCGCTACCCCAGGGTCCAGTGGCTACACCTTC,CASSAATPGSSGYTF
TRBV4-1,TRBJ1-6,NA,TRBD1,TGCGCCAGCAGCCAAGAAGGAGACAGGGAGGCATTCTATAATTCACCCCTCCACTTT,CASSQEGDREAFYNSPLHF
TRBV28,TRBJ1-5,NA,TRBD1,TGTGCCAGCAGCACGGGGACAGGGTCATGGGCCCAGCATTTT,CASSTGTGSWAQHF
TRBV5-1,TRBJ1-4,few,TRBD1,TGCGCCAGCAGTCCCCAGGGACAGAATGAAAAACTGTTTTTT,CASSPQGQNEKLFF
TRBV5-1,TRBJ1-1,few,TRBD1,TGCGCCAGCAGCTTGAGGGGGCGCCGAACTGAAGCTTTCTTT,CASSLRGRRTEAFF
TRBV20-1,TRBJ2-3,many,TRBD2,TGCAGTGCTAGAAGCTGGCGGGAGAGCACAGATACGCAGTATTTT,CSARSWRESTDTQYF
TRBV27,TRBJ2-5,NA,NA,TGTGCCAGCAGTCACAGAAAAGAGACCCAGTACTTC,CASSHRKETQYF